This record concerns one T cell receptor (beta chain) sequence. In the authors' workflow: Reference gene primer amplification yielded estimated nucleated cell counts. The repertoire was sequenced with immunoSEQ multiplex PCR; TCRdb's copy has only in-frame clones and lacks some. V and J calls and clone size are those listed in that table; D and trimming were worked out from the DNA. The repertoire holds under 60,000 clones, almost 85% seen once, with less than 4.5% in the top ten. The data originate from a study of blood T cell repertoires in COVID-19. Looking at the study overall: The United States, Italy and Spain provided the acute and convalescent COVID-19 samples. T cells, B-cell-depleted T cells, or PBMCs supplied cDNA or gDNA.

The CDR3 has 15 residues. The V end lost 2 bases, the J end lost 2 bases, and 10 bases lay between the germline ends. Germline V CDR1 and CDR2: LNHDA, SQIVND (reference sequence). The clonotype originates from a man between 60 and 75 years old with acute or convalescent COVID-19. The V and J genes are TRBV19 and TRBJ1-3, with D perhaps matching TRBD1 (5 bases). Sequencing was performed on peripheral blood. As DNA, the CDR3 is TGTGCCAGTAGTATACCGACAGACCCTGGAAACACCATATATTTT. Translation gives CASSIPTDPGNTIYF.